Detailed here is one T cell receptor (beta chain). Trimming removed 6 bases from V and 8 bases from J; junction bases left unmatched: 6. The CDR3 totals 14 residues. Per the germline V gene, CDR1 is SEHNR and CDR2 is FQNEAQ (reference sequence). The record originates from a study of blood T cell repertoires in COVID-19. About the research overall: PBMCs, B-cell-depleted T cells, or T cells were the source of the cDNA or gDNA that made up the material.

Clones were sequenced by immunoSEQ multiplex PCR, and TCRdb holds only the in-frame ones, with some missing. The sample yields around 300,000 clones, around 90% seen once. Which cohort a participant joined came from the clinical history participants gave. The chain has TRBV7-9 and TRBJ2-4, with 11 bases identical to TRBD2. Sequencing was carried out using PBMCs or T cells enriched from blood (not recorded which). The sequence came from a man aged 30 to 45 who had recovered from COVID-19. The CDR3 reads CASSTVAGGHIQYF. Written as DNA, the CDR3 is TGTGCCAGCAGTACCGTAGCGGGGGGGCACATTCAGTACTTC.